The 24 T cell receptor beta chains presented below share a single source sample, sequenced in a study of T cells in Graves' hyperthyroidism and ophthalmopathy. TCR beta CDR3 regions were amplified from RNA transcripts. Carried out on the TCR CDR3, a first-round RT-PCR used the HTBI primer set. MiXCR, applied by TCRdb to the multiplex PCR reads, yields one record per CDR3 protein. The sample includes about 610,000 distinct CDR3 sequences, 14% to 15% seen only once; the top ten take around 4.5%. Sequenced input: blood. The source is a woman aged 40 to 50 with Graves' ophthalmopathy.

This clonotype was seen many times. This rearrangement joins TRBV6-5 to TRBJ1-1, with 9 bases fitting TRBD1. This CDR3 is 14 amino acids long. Germline lookup yields CDR1 MNHEY and CDR2 SVGAGI. J was trimmed by 4 bases and V by 5 bases; bases with no gene match: 5. For the CDR3, the DNA is TGTGCCAGCAGTACTCGACAGGGGGGCACTGAAGCTTTCTTT. It specifies CASSTRQGGTEAFF.

The rearrangement uses TRBV29-1 and TRBJ2-7, with unresolved D. From germline, CDR1 is SQVTM and CDR2 ANQGSEA. The CDR3 spans 12 residues. The V and J ends lost 0 bases and 4 bases respectively, with 7 bases between them. In DNA, the CDR3 is TGCAGCGTTGAAGATCCCAGATACGAGCAGTACTTC. Its translation: CSVEDPRYEQYF.

This clonotype was observed at least ten times. V usage is TRBV6-2 or TRBV6-3 and J usage is TRBJ1-1; 7 bases line up with TRBD1. The germline gives CDR1 MNHEY, CDR2 SVGEGT. The CDR3 consists of 13 residues. V lost 2 bases and J lost 4; bases outside the gene matches: 1. The CDR3 DNA reads TGTGCCAGCAGTTACCGGACAGGCACTGAAGCTTTCTTT. Translating gives CASSYRTGTEAFF.

This clonotype was seen repeatedly, ten times or more. The V and J genes are TRBV6-1 and TRBJ2-7, with 9 nucleotides matching TRBD1. Losses at the gene ends were 2 bases for V and 0 bases for J; bases not matched to a gene: 5. The CDR3 totals 16 residues. CDR1 and CDR2 from the germline V gene are MNHNS and SASEGT. The CDR3, as DNA: TGTGCCAGCAGTGAACCCGACAGGGGGAGCTCCTACGAGCAGTACTTC. This encodes CASSEPDRGSSYEQYF.

This clonotype was seen many times. The chain combines TRBV20-1 with TRBJ2-7, with 7 bases matching TRBD1. Germline CDR1 and CDR2: DFQATT and SNEGSKA (reference sequence). This CDR3 contains 12 residues. The ends lost 6 bases at V and 3 bases at J; junction bases unmatched: 5. The CDR3 coding sequence is TGCAGTGCACACCGGGACAGCTACGAGCAGTACTTC. It yields the protein CSAHRDSYEQYF.

This clonotype was detected many times. The rearrangement links TRBV27 to TRBJ2-7, with D possibly TRBD2 on 6 matching bases. Germline V lookup: CDR1 MNHEY, CDR2 SMNVEV (reference sequence). V was shortened by 0 bases and J by 3 bases, with 12 bases between the two germline ends. The CDR3 is made up of 15 amino acids. Here the CDR3 reads CASSLSGTSFYEQYF. The CDR3 DNA sequence: TGTGCCAGCAGTTTATCCGGGACTTCTTTCTACGAGCAGTACTTC.

This clonotype was seen a few times. This chain links TRBV4-1 with TRBJ1-1; D not resolved. Germline V gene data show CDR1 as MGHRA and CDR2 as YSYEKL. Trimming left V 3 bases short and J 1 base short, with 6 bases between. This CDR3 is 13 amino acids long. CDR3 sequence (DNA): TGCGCCAGCAGCCATCCAACGAACACTGAAGCTTTCTTT. Translation: CASSHPTNTEAFF.

V gene TRBV27 combines with J gene TRBJ1-5, with 7 bases identical to TRBD1. Per the germline V gene, CDR1 is MNHEY and CDR2 is SMNVEV (reference sequence). The CDR3 covers 16 residues. Trimming cost V 5 bases and J 0 bases; bases outside gene matches: 7. This chain's CDR3 is CASSRQGGTSNQPQHF. The CDR3 DNA reads TGTGCCAGCAGTCGGCAGGGGGGGACTAGCAATCAGCCCCAGCATTTT.

There are many counts of this clonotype. The V gene is TRBV12-3 or TRBV12-4, the J gene TRBJ2-7; 9 bases are shared with TRBD1. This CDR3 has 14 amino acids. The trim removed 7 bases at V and 5 bases at J, leaving 9 bases unmatched. CDR3 coding DNA: TGTGCCAGCACCCCGGGACAGGGTGACCACGAGCAGTACTTC. Its protein product is CASTPGQGDHEQYF.

This clonotype was recorded at least ten times. The chain links TRBV5-6 to TRBJ2-2, with 9 bases aligning to TRBD1. The CDR3 has 16 amino acids. The V and J ends lost 0 bases and 5 bases, in that order; junction bases with no gene match: 5. From germline, CDR1 is SGHDT and CDR2 YYEEEE. In nucleotides, the CDR3 is TGTGCCAGCAGCTTGGGGACAGGGGTTAAGACCGGGGAGCTGTTTTTT. Translating it yields CASSLGTGVKTGELFF.

This clonotype was observed many times. The CDR3, as DNA: TGTGCCAGCAGTTACTCCGGCCCAGCTGGGACCCAGTACTTC. Encoded protein: CASSYSGPAGTQYF. V is TRBV6-2 or TRBV6-3 and J is TRBJ2-5; D ambiguous. The CDR3 has 14 amino acids. V lost 0 bases, J lost 7 bases, and 12 bases lay in between. Germline CDR1 is MNHEY and CDR2 is SVGEGT.

This clonotype has a count of ten or more. V gene TRBV28 combines with J gene TRBJ2-7; 7 nucleotides line up with TRBD2. The CDR3 extends over 13 amino acids. V gave up 10 bases and J gave up 4 bases; unmatched junction bases: 10. Germline loops: CDR1 MDHEN, CDR2 SYDVKM. The CDR3 nucleotides are TGTGCCACCGGGACTACTCTAAAATACGAGCAGTACTTC. Protein sequence: CATGTTLKYEQYF.

V is TRBV4-1 and J is TRBJ2-7; 7 nucleotides align to TRBD2. V lost 1 base, J lost 2 bases, and 2 bases stayed unmatched. The CDR3 sequence is 14 residues long. Germline V gene data show CDR1 as MGHRA and CDR2 as YSYEKL. CDR3 nucleotides: TGCGCCAGCAGCCAAGGCCGGGAGGCCTACGAGCAGTACTTC. Its protein product is CASSQGREAYEQYF.

In this sample, this clonotype turned up many times. The chain carries TRBV6-2 or TRBV6-3 and TRBJ1-2; no clear D gene. Germline loops: CDR1 MNHEY, CDR2 SVGEGT. This CDR3 is 14 amino acids long. V was cut by 7 bases and J by 4 bases, with 16 bases left in between. This CDR3 reads CASTQDPTFYGYTF. CDR3 coding DNA: TGTGCCAGCACCCAAGACCCCACATTCTATGGCTACACCTTC.

This clonotype occurred once. The genes are TRBV18 and TRBJ2-7, with a tentative D call TRBD1 (6 bases). V was shortened by 5 bases and J by 2 bases, with 13 bases between the two germline ends. Germline assignment: CDR1 KGHSH and CDR2 LQKENI. This CDR3 is built from 14 residues. The CDR3 loop is CASSGQTPTYEQYF. CDR3 coding DNA: TGTGCCAGCTCAGGACAGACACCCACCTACGAGCAGTACTTC.

This clonotype appeared many times. The rearrangement links TRBV6-5 to TRBJ2-7; tentative D call: TRBD1 (6 bases). Germline V gene sequence: CDR1 MNHEY, CDR2 SVGAGI. Trimming pared 6 bases from V and 7 bases from J, leaving 19 bases between. The CDR3 runs to 14 residues. CDR3 in amino acids: CASSQYGTQEEQYF. CDR3 nucleotides: TGTGCCAGCAGCCAATACGGGACACAGGAAGAGCAGTACTTC.

This clonotype was recorded a few times. This may arise from a read error, as a much more abundant clone is one base away. This is likely a read error, given that the CDR3 carries no conserved phenylalanine or tryptophan at its end. V is TRBV12-3 or TRBV12-4 and J is TRBJ1-3, with D unclear. V was pared by 2 bases and J by 0 bases, with 5 bases between. The CDR3 sequence is 14 residues long. The CDR3 nucleotides are TGTGCCAGCAGTTTATGGCTCTCTGGAAACACCATATATCTT. It encodes CASSLWLSGNTIYL.

This clonotype turned up a few times. V is TRBV4-3 and J is TRBJ2-2; 14 nucleotides agree with TRBD2. This CDR3 has 16 amino acids. Trimming took 3 bases from V and 6 from J; bases not matched to a gene: 3. Germline values: CDR1 LGHNA, CDR2 YSLEER. The chain's CDR3 is CASSHMTSGRAGELFF. CDR3 DNA: TGCGCCAGCAGCCACATGACTAGCGGGAGGGCCGGGGAGCTGTTTTTT.

This clonotype was recorded many times. The chain uses TRBV19 and TRBJ1-5; 9 nucleotides match TRBD1. V lost 8 bases to trimming and J lost 3 bases; unmatched junction nucleotides: 2. The CDR3 is made up of 13 amino acids. The germline V gene has CDR1 LNHDA and CDR2 SQIVND (reference sequence). The CDR3 protein is CASHRGLNQPQHF. The DNA for the CDR3 is TGTGCCAGTCACAGGGGGCTCAATCAGCCCCAGCATTTT.

The chain combines TRBV12-3 or TRBV12-4 with TRBJ2-5; 7 bases map to TRBD2. The CDR3 spans 16 residues. J was trimmed by 5 bases and V by 3 bases; bases with no gene match: 12. CDR3 sequence (DNA): TGTGCCAGCAGTTTCAACAGCCGCGGGGGTCTGGAGACCCAGTACTTC. It yields the protein CASSFNSRGGLETQYF.

V and J are TRBV6-5 and TRBJ2-5, with 7 positions matching TRBD1. The CDR3 extends over 15 amino acids. Per germline, CDR1 MNHEY and CDR2 SVGAGI. V was pared by 0 bases and J by 6 bases, with 7 bases of the junction left unmatched. The CDR3, as DNA: TGTGCCAGCAGTTACTCGTTTAACAGGGGAAAGACCCAGTACTTC. It encodes CASSYSFNRGKTQYF.

This clonotype was picked up many times. The chain joins TRBV30 to TRBJ2-5, with a weak D call TRBD2 (6 bases). Germline loops: CDR1 GTSNPN, CDR2 SVGIG (reference sequence). This CDR3 contains 13 residues. Between the trimmed V and J ends, which lost 4 bases and 6 bases, there was a span of 15 bases. The CDR3 spells CAWKAGGVKTQYF. The CDR3 DNA is TGTGCCTGGAAGGCTGGAGGGGTAAAGACCCAGTACTTC.

This clonotype has a handful of counts. This chain joins TRBV7-2 and TRBJ2-1; 10 nucleotides match TRBD2. The CDR3 covers 17 residues. V shed 2 bases and J 0 bases; nucleotides not matched to a gene: 4. Germline CDR1 reads SGHTA; CDR2 reads FQGNSA. CDR3 in amino acids: CASSLTLAGSSYNEQFF. In DNA form, the CDR3 reads TGTGCCAGCAGCTTAACACTAGCGGGATCCTCCTACAATGAGCAGTTCTTC.

Many counts were recorded for this clonotype. This sequence joins TRBV4-1 and TRBJ2-5; TRBD2 aligns across 8 bases. The CDR3 extends over 19 amino acids. Germline values: CDR1 MGHRA, CDR2 YSYEKL. V was clipped by 6 bases and J by 2 bases; unmatched bases: 20. CDR3 sequence: CASSLLAIAGTGRQETQYF. Written as DNA, the CDR3 is TGCGCCAGCAGTCTGTTAGCGATAGCGGGAACGGGAAGGCAAGAGACCCAGTACTTC.